These T cell receptor beta chains were read from a single sample in a study of OX40 agonist ivuxolimab in advanced cancers. Sequencing used immunoSEQ multiplex PCR; TCRdb keeps in-frame clones, though not all of them. The sample lists 95,000 to 120,000 clones; 80% to 95% were seen once. The sequenced sample was CD4+ or CD8+ T cells sorted from blood, obtained in a trial of the OX40 agonist ivuxolimab. Receptor source: an adult with an advanced solid tumor such as melanoma, head and neck, liver or kidney cancer. Both conserved end residues are part of each CDR3. The D gene is left open where the match is weak. Size is omitted from some rows. Given values are once, few, many or a class for expanded clones.

TRBJ2-3 NA 15 NA TRBV15 TGTGCCACCAGCAGAGACAGGGCGTTAACAGATACGCAGTATTTT CATSRDRALTDTQYF
TRBJ2-7 TRBD1 14 NA TRBV6-1 TGTGCCAGCAGCCTGAGGGGACAGGGCAATGAGCAGTACTTC CASSLRGQGNEQYF
TRBJ2-1 TRBD2 15 once TRBV10-2 TGCGCCAGCAGTATTACTAGCGGGGGGGCGGGTGAGCAGTTCTTC CASSITSGGAGEQFF
TRBJ2-1 NA 15 NA TRBV9 TGTGCCAGCAGCGCCCACAAGAGCACGCTCAATGAGCAGTTCTTC CASSAHKSTLNEQFF
TRBJ2-1 NA 11 once TRBV2 TGTGCCAGCAGTGAAGTAGATGAGCAGTTCTTC CASSEVDEQFF
TRBJ1-3 NA 12 NA TRBV6-1 TGTGCCAGCAGTGAAGTGGTTTACACCATATATTTT CASSEVVYTIYF
TRBJ2-7 NA 16 NA TRBV6-5 TGTGCCAGCAGTTCCCTCAGGGGGGCCCGGGAGTTGGAGCAGTACTTC CASSSLRGARELEQYF
TRBJ2-3 NA 13 NA TRBV6-6 TGTGCCAGCAGTACTTCAGACGCAAATACGCAGTATTTT CASSTSDANTQYF
TRBJ1-1 TRBD1 15 NA TRBV6-1 TGTGCCAGCAGTGAAGCGGACACAGGGGGGGCTGAAGCTTTCTTT CASSEADTGGAEAFF
TRBJ2-5 TRBD2 15 NA TRBV7-3 TGTGCCAGCAGCTCTAGCGGGGGGGCACGGGAGACCCAGTACTTC CASSSSGGARETQYF
TRBJ2-5 TRBD1 15 NA TRBV5-1 TGCGCCAGCAGCTCCGGGACAGGGGGATTGGAGACCCAGTACTTC CASSSGTGGLETQYF
TRBJ1-4 NA 14 NA TRBV2 TGTGCCAGCAGTGCTACCACAACTAATGAAAAACTGTTTTTT CASSATTTNEKLFF
TRBJ2-5 NA 14 NA TRBV5-4 TGTGCCAGCAGCTCCTCCGGGGGTCAAGAGACCCAGTACTTC CASSSSGGQETQYF
TRBJ2-4 TRBD2 12 NA TRBV27 TGTGCAACCACGGGAGGGGAGAACATTCAGTACTTC CATTGGENIQYF
TRBJ2-7 TRBD1 15 NA TRBV5-6 TGTGCCAGCAGCCCTACCGGGACAGGGGATCACGAGCAGTACTTC CASSPTGTGDHEQYF
TRBJ2-7 NA 13 NA TRBV6-5 TGTGCCAGCAGTTACCAGACCCCCTACGAGCAGTACTTC CASSYQTPYEQYF
TRBJ2-2 NA 13 NA TRBV7-3 TGTGCCAGCAGCTCCTTAGGTACCGGGGAGCTGTTTTTT CASSSLGTGELFF
TRBJ1-1 TRBD1 15 once TRBV6-6 TGTGCCAGCAGTTACCCCCAGGGGGCGAGGACTGAAGCTTTCTTT CASSYPQGARTEAFF
TRBJ2-3 TRBD2 14 NA TRBV5-1 TGCGCCAGCAGCTTGGCGACTAGCGGGCCTACGCAGTATTTT CASSLATSGPTQYF
TRBJ2-1 TRBD1 14 NA TRBV6-6 TGTGCCAGCAGTTACCCGACAGGGGATGATGAGCAGTTCTTC CASSYPTGDDEQFF
TRBJ1-5 NA 14 NA TRBV25-1 TGTGCCAGCAGTGAGGACAGTGGGAGGCGACCCCAGCATTTT CASSEDSGRRPQHF
TRBJ2-3 NA 13 once TRBV5-4 TGTGCCAGCAGCTTGGGGCGCACAGATACGCAGTATTTT CASSLGRTDTQYF
TRBJ1-6 NA 14 NA TRBV6-4 TGTGCCAGCAGTCAGACATTGTGGAATTCACCCCTCCACTTT CASSQTLWNSPLHF
TRBJ2-5 NA 13 NA TRBV7-9 TGTGCCAGCAGAGATTCCGGGCCACAGACCCAGTACTTC CASRDSGPQTQYF
TRBJ2-2 TRBD1 14 NA TRBV10-1 TGCGCCAGCAGCCGGGGGACAGGCGCCGGGGAGCTGTTTTTT CASSRGTGAGELFF
TRBJ2-1 NA 14 NA TRBV29-1 TGCAGCGTTGGGACACAAGACAGCTACAATGAGCAGTTCTTC CSVGTQDSYNEQFF
TRBJ2-3 TRBD1 13 NA TRBV30 TGTGCCTGGAGGGGGACAGGGGAGGATACGCAGTATTTT CAWRGTGEDTQYF
TRBJ1-1 NA 17 NA TRBV19 TGTGCCAGTACTCCATATGGGGCAGGCGGTCCCAATCCTGAAGCTTTCTTT CASTPYGAGGPNPEAFF
TRBJ2-1 TRBD2 14 NA TRBV2 TGTGCCAGCCGGACTAGCGGGGGGGCCAATGAGCAGTTCTTC CASRTSGGANEQFF